This note documents a single T cell receptor beta chain sequence. Antigen: not known. The record originates from a study of PD-1 blockade in mismatch repair-deficient tumors. Notes on the study in general: Rapid post-treatment expansion, then contraction, generally preceding radiologic response, marked tumor-resident clones.

Sequencing was performed with immunoSEQ multiplex PCR; in TCRdb, only in-frame clones are kept and a portion is missing. The sample lists around 38,000 clones; 70% to 80% were seen once. Every patient had mismatch repair deficiency by PCR or immunohistochemistry. V trimming: 0 bases; J trimming: 4 bases; junction bases outside the gene matches: 3. This CDR3 spans 15 amino acids. The V gene's germline CDR1 is SGDLS and CDR2 YYNGEE. The chain employs TRBV9 and TRBJ2-5; the match to TRBD2 covers 10 bases. This sequence originates from an adult with mismatch repair-deficient cancer. This sample comprised peripheral blood, obtained 4 weeks after starting pembrolizumab. CDR3 loop: CASSVGPSGRETQYF. For the CDR3, the DNA is TGTGCCAGCAGCGTAGGTCCTAGCGGGAGAGAGACCCAGTACTTC.